This TCR beta chain was recorded in a study of cytomegalovirus exposure and HLA in healthy donors. Of note for this clone: Its target is not known.

The PCR made use of 60 Vbeta and 13 Jbeta primers. Generated by immunoSEQ multiplex PCR, the TCRdb table keeps only in-frame clones and is missing some. This table holds under 150,000 clones, just under 80% found once. Study conclusions and caveats: A list of more than 150 TCR beta chains associated with cytomegalovirus was given. Evidence from a later analysis indicated that most CMV-associated TCR beta chains looked HLA-restricted.

Germline V gives CDR1 KGHSH, CDR2 LQKENI. V dropped 0 bases and J dropped 6 bases, with 15 bases sitting between them. The CDR3 sequence is 16 residues long. The rearrangement links TRBV18 to TRBJ1-5; D unclear. The sample consisted of PBMCs. This receptor was taken from a man aged 25-45 years in good health and CMV-seronegative. CDR3 in amino acids: CASSPPGTPNSQPQHF. The CDR3 DNA reads as TGTGCCAGCTCACCACCGGGCACCCCGAACAGTCAGCCCCAGCATTTT.